One sample yielded the 30 T cell receptor beta chains listed below, sequenced in a study of blood T cells in healthy people across ages. A sample-barcoded 5' primer and a J-beta primer mix were used in a second PCR of roughly 7 to 11 cycles. From the 5' RACE reads, TCRdb called clonotypes with MiXCR, one entry per CDR3 protein. The data show 1.5 million to 2 million distinct CDR3 sequences, around 40% seen once. Sample: blood. The receptors stem from a human donor in good health.

The chain joins TRBV4-1 to TRBJ2-7; D is uncertain. The J call may not be correct, given that the DNA end is closer to TRBJ2-5. CDR1 and CDR2 (germline): MGHRA, YSYEKL. The CDR3 runs to 14 residues. The CDR3 DNA follows: TGCGCCAGCAGCCATGGCCCAGCTCAAGAGACCCAGTACTTC. Protein: CASSHGPAQETQYF.

This chain joins TRBV12-3 or TRBV12-4 and TRBJ1-1; no clear D. There are 18 residues in the CDR3. Trimming took off 6 bases at V and 0 bases at J, with 23 bases between the two ends. Here the CDR3 DNA reads TGTGCCAGCAGATGGTCCGTTCGCCAGGTCGATATGAACACTGAAGCTTTCTTT. It specifies CASRWSVRQVDMNTEAFF.

A few counts support this clonotype. V gene TRBV6-5 combines with J gene TRBJ1-2; D is possibly TRBD1 (6 bases). Trimming took 5 bases from V and 7 from J, leaving 17 bases between them. The CDR3 length is 14 residues. Germline-derived CDR1 and CDR2 are MNHEY and SVGAGI. The CDR3 region has the DNA TGTGCCAGCAGTCCTGACAGGAATCGCGGTGGCTACACCTTC. The encoded protein is CASSPDRNRGGYTF.

This sequence joins TRBV7-9 and TRBJ2-7, with D perhaps TRBD1 (5 bases). Trimming cost V 5 bases and J 3 bases, with 11 bases left between them. The CDR3 is 13 amino acids. CDR1 is SEHNR, CDR2 FQNEAQ, per germline (reference sequence). For the CDR3, the DNA is TGTGCCAGCAGCGCCGTAACAGGCTACGAGCAGTACTTC. As protein: CASSAVTGYEQYF.

V and J are TRBV20-1 and TRBJ2-4; D could derive from TRBD1 or TRBD2 (5 bases each). The DNA end favors TRBJ2-7, so the J call may be wrong. Germline CDR1 DFQATT, CDR2 SNEGSKA (reference sequence). The CDR3 sequence is 16 residues long. CDR3 sequence: CSARDQEQGSGHEQYF. The CDR3 coding sequence is TGCAGTGCTAGAGATCAGGAGCAAGGATCGGGGCACGAGCAGTACTTC.

The chain has TRBV11-2 and TRBJ2-7; 11 nucleotides line up with TRBD2. The CDR3 is 21 amino acids. Germline trimming cut 5 bases from V and 0 bases from J; bases unmatched to any gene: 21. Germline CDR1 reads SGHAT; CDR2 reads FQNNGV. For the CDR3, the DNA is TGTGCCAGCAGCCCAGGACGGGGATTAGGGTCTAGCGGGGGGAGCTCCTACGAGCAGTACTTC. Its protein is CASSPGRGLGSSGGSSYEQYF.

The chain uses TRBV9 and TRBJ2-1; 13 bases align to TRBD2. CDR3 size: 15 residues. The trim removed 3 bases at V and 7 bases at J, leaving 4 bases unmatched. Germline V CDR1 and CDR2: SGDLS, YYNGEE. CDR3 region: CASSARLAGGNEQFF. In DNA form, the CDR3 reads TGTGCCAGCAGCGCCCGACTAGCGGGGGGTAATGAGCAGTTCTTC.

This clonotype came up a few times. The V gene is TRBV4-1, the J gene TRBJ2-5; D unresolved. The CDR3 consists of 15 residues. Germline lookup yields CDR1 MGHRA and CDR2 YSYEKL. With 0 bases removed from V and 5 bases from J, the gap between germline ends came to 13 bases. The CDR3 nucleotides are TGCGCCAGCAGCCAAGATAGTGGCGTCGGGGAGACCCAGTACTTC. Translation: CASSQDSGVGETQYF.

The gene calls are TRBV6-6 and TRBJ2-4; D is possibly TRBD1 or TRBD2 (5 bases each). The DNA matches TRBJ2-7 better at its end, which makes the J call doubtful. CDR1 and CDR2 (germline): MNHNY, SVGAGI (reference sequence). This CDR3 is built from 16 residues. This CDR3 is CASSYLSGTALYEQYF. As DNA, the CDR3 is TGTGCCAGCAGTTACTTGTCAGGGACCGCGCTATACGAGCAGTACTTC.

The CDR3: CASSQEMRGEWNEQFF. The DNA for the CDR3 is TGCGCCAGCAGCCAAGAGATGCGGGGAGAATGGAATGAGCAGTTCTTC. The chain employs TRBV4-1 and TRBJ2-1, with D possibly matching TRBD2 (6 bases). The CDR3 has 16 amino acids. Germline V gives CDR1 MGHRA, CDR2 YSYEKL. V dropped 0 bases and J dropped 7 bases, with 16 bases sitting between them.

The V gene is TRBV4-1, the J gene TRBJ1-6, with 10 bases matching TRBD1. CDR1 and CDR2 from the germline V gene are MGHRA and YSYEKL. With V trimmed by 0 bases and J by 0 bases, 14 bases remained unmatched. The CDR3 sequence is 22 residues long. DNA for the CDR3: TGCGCCAGCAGCCAAGACTTAAAGGGACAGGGGCGCCTAAGCTCCTATAATTCACCCCTCCACTTT. It specifies CASSQDLKGQGRLSSYNSPLHF.

This clonotype was seen a handful of times. This chain connects TRBV25-1 to TRBJ2-7, with TRBD1 matching 9 bases. Trimming removed 0 bases from V and 3 bases from J; junction bases left unmatched: 9. The CDR3 extends over 17 amino acids. The germline V gene has CDR1 MGHDK and CDR2 SYGVNS. Written as DNA, the CDR3 is TGTGCCAGCAGTGAATACTTCCCCGGGACAGGGTTCTACGAGCAGTACTTC. This encodes CASSEYFPGTGFYEQYF.

This clonotype came up a few times. J is TRBJ2-1 and V is TRBV6-5; the D is unclear. The CDR3 is made up of 13 amino acids. The germline CDR1 and CDR2 sequences are MNHEY and SVGAGI. The V end lost 8 bases, the J end lost 10 bases, and 18 bases lay between the germline ends. Here the CDR3 reads CASSFLGGSEQFF. As DNA, the CDR3 is TGTGCCAGCTCTTTCCTTGGTGGCAGCGAGCAGTTCTTC.

The sample holds a few counts of this clonotype. The chain joins TRBV7-6 to TRBJ2-1; maybe TRBD2 (7 bases). V lost 1 base to trimming and J lost 0 bases, with 13 bases between them. Per germline, CDR1 SGHVS and CDR2 FNYEAQ. The CDR3 sequence is 17 residues long. CDR3 residues: CASSLGGGARSYNEQFF. In nucleotides, the CDR3 is TGTGCCAGCAGCTTAGGAGGGGGGGCCCGCTCCTACAATGAGCAGTTCTTC.

This clonotype has just a few counts. The junction does not match germline at one end; this may be a read error. This chain joins TRBV10-3 and TRBJ1-5; D is uncertain. The germline V gene has CDR1 ENHRY and CDR2 SYGVKD. The CDR3 runs 15 residues. For the CDR3, the DNA is TGTGCCACCAGTGAGTCAGGAATCGGCAATCAGCCCCAGCATTTT. Amino acid sequence: CATSESGIGNQPQHF.

This clonotype has more than one count but fewer than ten. This rearrangement joins TRBV20-1 to TRBJ2-1, with TRBD2 matching over 7 bases. V dropped 6 bases and J dropped 6; count of bases not matched to a gene: 11. CDR3 size: 14 residues. Germline loops: CDR1 DFQATT, CDR2 SNEGSKA (reference sequence). DNA for the CDR3: TGCAGTGCCCCCGTGGCGGGGGTTCTCAATGAGCAGTTCTTC. Amino acids: CSAPVAGVLNEQFF.

This clonotype showed up just a few times. The V gene is TRBV20-1, the J gene TRBJ2-4, with TRBD2 matching over 7 bases. The length of the CDR3 is 13 residues. V shed 7 bases, J shed 9 bases, and the junction held 12 bases outside the gene matches. Germline V gene lookup returns CDR1 DFQATT and CDR2 SNEGSKA (reference sequence). The CDR3 DNA sequence: TGCAGTGTAGGCCTAGCGGCCCAGGGCATTCAGTACTTC. It encodes CSVGLAAQGIQYF.

This clonotype has at least ten counts. The V and J genes are TRBV7-3 and TRBJ2-1; a possible D gene is TRBD2 (5 bases). V lost 5 bases, J lost 10 bases, and 12 bases lay in between. The CDR3 contains 12 residues. Germline V lookup: CDR1 SGHTA, CDR2 FQGTGA. CDR3 sequence (DNA): TGTGCCAGCAGCCCCAATGGCGGGGAGCAGTTCTTC. Translation gives CASSPNGGEQFF.

A remark on this clonotype: At one boundary the junction diverges from the germline segment, which might be a read error. V usage is TRBV20-1 and J usage is TRBJ2-3; D is possibly TRBD2 (6 bases). In germline, CDR1 is DFQATT, CDR2 SNEGSKA (reference sequence). The length of the CDR3 is 14 residues. CDR3 residues: CSARGDSGQDTQYF. CDR3 coding DNA: TGCAGTGCCAGAGGGGACTCAGGGCAGGATACGCAGTATTTT.

This clonotype was counted only a few times. CDR3 loop: CASSLGVGALLETQYF. In DNA form, the CDR3 reads TGTGCCAGCAGTTTAGGCGTAGGGGCGCTGCTAGAGACCCAGTACTTC. The chain couples TRBV12-3 or TRBV12-4 to TRBJ2-5, with D possibly being TRBD1 (5 bases). This CDR3 contains 16 residues. The ends were cut back, 1 base at V and 4 bases at J, with 16 bases in the middle.

The chain recombines TRBV4-3 with TRBJ2-2; D might be TRBD2 (6 bases). Germline V gene data show CDR1 as LGHNA and CDR2 as YSLEER. V lost 0 bases, J lost 3 bases, and 8 bases lay in between. There are 15 residues in the CDR3. Here the CDR3 reads CASSQEWEDTGELFF. In DNA form, the CDR3 reads TGCGCCAGCAGCCAAGAATGGGAGGACACCGGGGAGCTGTTTTTT.

A few counts support this clonotype. Sequence at one end of the junction differs from germline and may be a read error. The chain carries TRBV28 and TRBJ2-1; 8 bases line up with TRBD1. Germline V gives CDR1 MDHEN, CDR2 SYDVKM. The CDR3 totals 14 residues. CDR3 nucleotides: TGTGCCGGCAGGAAACAGGGGGCCTACAATGAGCAGTTCTTC. It specifies CAGRKQGAYNEQFF.

V is TRBV7-2 and J is TRBJ1-4, with D perhaps TRBD1 (5 bases). Germline-derived CDR1 and CDR2 are SGHTA and FQGNSA. The CDR3 covers 15 residues. Trimming removed 3 bases at V and 3 bases at J, with 11 bases between. Here the CDR3 DNA reads TGTGCCAGCAGCTTTTCCAGGGTAGCTAATGAAAAACTGTTTTTT. The encoded protein is CASSFSRVANEKLFF.

V gene TRBV25-1 combines with J gene TRBJ2-7; D not resolved. The better agreement between TRBJ2-5 and the DNA end casts doubt on the J call. The CDR3 runs to 14 residues. Germline-derived CDR1 and CDR2 are MGHDK and SYGVNS. The CDR3 sequence: CASSEPGPRGTQYF. CDR3 DNA: TGTGCCAGCAGTGAACCCGGCCCTCGAGGGACCCAGTACTTC.

The V gene is TRBV24-1, the J gene TRBJ2-1; 8 bases are a match to TRBD2. The trim removed 0 bases at V and 7 bases at J, leaving 10 bases unmatched. CDR3 size: 17 residues. Per germline, CDR1 KGHDR and CDR2 SFDVKD. CDR3 sequence: CATSDLQTSGLVNEQFF. DNA for the CDR3: TGTGCCACCAGTGATTTGCAAACTAGCGGACTTGTAAATGAGCAGTTCTTC.

This clonotype showed up just a few times. The chain has TRBV27 and TRBJ2-5; TRBD1 matches at 7 bases. From germline, CDR1 is MNHEY and CDR2 SMNVEV (reference sequence). The CDR3 contains 14 residues. Losses at the gene ends were 5 bases for V and 11 bases for J; bases not matched to a gene: 14. The CDR3 loop is CASSPQGQPPSQYF. The CDR3 nucleotides read TGTGCCAGCAGTCCTCAGGGACAGCCCCCCTCGCAGTACTTC.

This clonotype was detected once. The chain couples TRBV7-9 to TRBJ1-1, with a weak D call TRBD1 (6 bases). V dropped 1 base and J dropped 1 base, with 10 bases sitting between them. The CDR3 sequence is 15 residues long. Germline CDR1 reads SEHNR; CDR2 reads FQNEAQ (reference sequence). The CDR3 sequence is CASSLVTGQNTEAFF. In DNA form, the CDR3 reads TGTGCCAGCAGCTTAGTGACAGGTCAGAACACTGAAGCTTTCTTT.

This clonotype has just a few counts. CDR3 protein: CASSSSGDGLRGNEQFF. DNA for the CDR3: TGTGCCAGCAGCTCATCAGGGGATGGGTTACGGGGCAATGAGCAGTTCTTC. J is TRBJ2-1 and V is TRBV7-2; TRBD1 might be the D (6 bases). Trimming left V 4 bases short and J 6 bases short, with 22 bases between. This CDR3 spans 17 amino acids. CDR1 and CDR2 from the germline V gene are SGHTA and FQGNSA.

The V call is TRBV24-1, the J call TRBJ2-3, with TRBD2 matching 8 bases. Trimming removed 3 bases from V and 6 bases from J; junction bases left unmatched: 7. The CDR3 runs 15 residues. Germline V lookup: CDR1 KGHDR, CDR2 SFDVKD. This CDR3 reads CATSDPREGWDTQYF. In nucleotides, the CDR3 is TGTGCCACCAGTGATCCCCGGGAGGGCTGGGATACGCAGTATTTT.

This clonotype was seen a handful of times. This chain connects TRBV14 to TRBJ2-3; the match to TRBD2 covers 10 bases. V dropped 0 bases and J dropped 6; count of bases not matched to a gene: 3. The CDR3 runs 15 residues. CDR1 and CDR2 from the germline V gene are SGHDN and FVKESK. CDR3 region: CASSQELAGKDTQYF. CDR3 DNA: TGTGCCAGCAGCCAAGAACTAGCGGGGAAGGATACGCAGTATTTT.